The 20 T cell receptor beta chains below were found in one sample sequenced in a study of PD-1 blockade in classical Hodgkin lymphoma (TCRdb year 2020). Libraries were prepared through the immunoSEQ multiplex PCR assay. TCRdb retrieved this table from immuneACCESS and kept in-frame rearrangements only. Not all clones are present; in checked studies, unresolved V genes account for under half, and no reason is known for the remainder. The sample contains some 35,000 clones, 75% to 90% of them found a single time. The top ten clonotypes cover over 0.2% of the sample. This specimen's time point label, per the study, means: newly diagnosed, previously untreated cHL patient sample. Using a Miltenyi CD4+ T cell isolation kit, CD4+ T cells were purified from thawed PBMCs through magnetic negative selection. The sequenced sample consisted of CD4+ T cells from blood. These receptors were obtained from a human donor with classical Hodgkin lymphoma.

The chain uses TRBV28 and TRBJ2-5; D is undetermined. Germline V CDR1 and CDR2: MDHEN, SYDVKM. This CDR3 has 15 residues. Trimming cost V 3 bases and J 5 bases, with 16 bases left between them. CDR3 coding DNA: TGTGCCAGCAGTTTCGTTGGGGAAGGGTGGGAGACCCAGTACTTC. Its translation is CASSFVGEGWETQYF.

J is TRBJ2-1 and V is TRBV5-4; D is undetermined. Germline V gene data show CDR1 as SGHNT and CDR2 as YYREEE (reference sequence). This CDR3 contains 11 residues. Trimming shortened V by 1 base and J by 9 bases, and 5 bases separated the two germline ends. The CDR3 here is CASSLSAEQFF. The CDR3 DNA reads TGTGCCAGCAGCTTGTCGGCTGAGCAGTTCTTC.

The rearrangement links TRBV5-4 to TRBJ1-6; 9 nucleotides line up with TRBD1. Germline CDR1 SGHNT, CDR2 YYREEE (reference sequence). This CDR3 has 15 amino acids. V shed 5 bases, J shed 4 bases, and the junction held 4 bases outside the gene matches. In DNA, the CDR3 is TGTGCCAGCAGGGGGACAGGGACTTATAATTCACCCCTCCACTTT. Translated: CASRGTGTYNSPLHF.

This chain uses TRBV6-1 with TRBJ2-1, with D tentatively TRBD2 (6 bases). V lost 1 base, J lost 4 bases, and 14 bases lay in between. Germline CDR1 reads MNHNS; CDR2 reads SASEGT. This CDR3 is 16 amino acids long. Written as DNA, the CDR3 is TGTGCCAGCAGTGAAGATGGCGCGGGGCTATACAATGAGCAGTTCTTC. This gives the protein CASSEDGAGLYNEQFF.

This rearrangement joins TRBV5-1 to TRBJ2-5; TRBD2 agrees at 7 bases. From germline, CDR1 is SGHRS and CDR2 YFSETQ. V shed 4 bases and J 5 bases; nucleotides not matched to a gene: 11. CDR3 length: 15 residues. This CDR3 is CASSGNAGVRETQYF. The CDR3 nucleotides read TGCGCCAGCAGCGGAAACGCGGGAGTAAGGGAGACCCAGTACTTC.

This clone was seen a single time. V usage is TRBV10-3 and J usage is TRBJ2-1; 10 bases agree with TRBD1. CDR1 ENHRY and CDR2 SYGVKD come from the germline V gene. The CDR3 covers 13 residues. V was clipped by 4 bases and J by 8 bases; unmatched bases: 2. In DNA, the CDR3 is TGTGCCATCAGTGGGACAGGGGGGTATGAGCAGTTCTTC. This translates into CAISGTGGYEQFF.

This chain joins TRBV29-1 and TRBJ2-3; a possible D gene is TRBD1 (5 bases). Germline-derived CDR1 and CDR2 are SQVTM and ANQGSEA. The V gene lost 6 bases and the J gene lost 2 bases, with 12 bases spanning the gap. This CDR3 comprises 13 residues. The CDR3 loop reads CSVGHRYTDTQYF. The CDR3 coding sequence is TGCAGCGTGGGGCATAGGTACACAGATACGCAGTATTTT.

This chain joins TRBV4-3 and TRBJ1-1; D is unresolved. Trimming left V 5 bases short and J 0 bases short, with 7 bases between. The CDR3 sequence is 13 residues long. Germline V CDR1 and CDR2: LGHNA, YSLEER. The CDR3: CASSARLNTEAFF. CDR3 DNA: TGCGCCAGCAGCGCCCGTTTGAACACTGAAGCTTTCTTT.

The genes are TRBV7-3 and TRBJ2-5; no clear D gene. Germline-derived CDR1 and CDR2 are SGHTA and FQGTGA. CDR3 length: 13 residues. V lost 3 bases, J lost 4 bases, and 9 bases lay in between. DNA of the CDR3: TGTGCCAGCAGCTTTGGCCCTACAGAGACCCAGTACTTC. This encodes CASSFGPTETQYF. The whole variable domain, filled in from reference TRBV7-3 and TRBJ2-5, reads GAGVSQTPSNKVTEKGKYVELRCDPISGHTALYWYRQSLGQGPEFLIYFQGTGAADDSGLPNDRFFAVRPEGSVSTLKIQRTERGDSAVYLCASSFGPTETQYFGPGTRLLVL.

The sample holds a few counts of this clone. The rearrangement links TRBV7-9 to TRBJ1-1; D possibly corresponds to TRBD1 (6 bases). Germline assignment: CDR1 SEHNR and CDR2 FQNEAQ (reference sequence). Trimming removed 5 bases at V and 1 base at J, with 8 bases between. This CDR3 has 13 residues. CDR3 residues: CASSRQENTEAFF. The CDR3, as DNA: TGTGCCAGCAGCCGACAGGAGAACACTGAAGCTTTCTTT.

The gene calls are TRBV7-9 and TRBJ1-1, with D possibly TRBD1 on 6 matching bases. The V gene lost 8 bases and the J gene lost 3 bases, with 16 bases spanning the gap. Germline-derived CDR1 and CDR2 are SEHNR and FQNEAQ (reference sequence). The length of the CDR3 is 14 residues. CDR3 nucleotide sequence: TGTGCCAGCCGCCGAAAGACAGGTCACACTGAAGCTTTCTTT. Protein: CASRRKTGHTEAFF.

The V gene is TRBV10-3, the J gene TRBJ1-5; no reliable D call. Trimming pared 5 bases from V and 5 bases from J, leaving 7 bases between. The CDR3 spans 12 residues. CDR1 is ENHRY and CDR2 is SYGVKD in the germline V gene. The CDR3 spells CAISSTDQPQHF. The CDR3, as DNA: TGTGCCATCAGTTCGACCGATCAGCCCCAGCATTTT.

The chain joins TRBV5-1 to TRBJ1-2, with 8 bases identical to TRBD1. The CDR3 covers 16 residues. The V gene end was trimmed by 4 bases and the J gene end by 1 base; junction bases not matched to a gene: 9. Germline lookup yields CDR1 SGHRS and CDR2 YFSETQ. The CDR3 nucleotides are TGCGCCAGCAGCGGGGGTTGGACAGGGAATAACTATGGCTACACCTTC. It specifies CASSGGWTGNNYGYTF. Supplemented by reference TRBV5-1 and TRBJ1-2, the full variable domain reads KAGVTQTPRYLIKTRGQQVTLSCSPISGHRSVSWYQQTPGQGLQFLFEYFSETQRNKGNFPGRFSGRQFSNSRSEMNVSTLELGDSALYLCASSGGWTGNNYGYTFGSGTRLTVV.

This rearrangement joins TRBV28 to TRBJ2-1, with D possibly TRBD2 on 5 matching bases. The germline V and J ends were trimmed by 6 bases and 8 bases, with 20 bases remaining between them. This CDR3 contains 15 residues. Per the germline V gene, CDR1 is MDHEN and CDR2 is SYDVKM. CDR3 sequence reads: CASRYPGLLTDEQFF. CDR3 nucleotides: TGTGCCAGCAGATACCCCGGACTCCTTACGGATGAGCAGTTCTTC.

The chain uses TRBV19 and TRBJ1-2, with D maybe TRBD1 (6 bases). The CDR3 is 12 amino acids. Germline CDR1 and CDR2: LNHDA and SQIVND (reference sequence). V lost 9 bases and J 4 bases, leaving 12 bases between the germline ends. The CDR3: CASRTVLYGYTF. The DNA for the CDR3 is TGTGCCAGCCGGACAGTCCTCTATGGCTACACCTTC.

The chain links TRBV7-2 to TRBJ2-5, with 12 bases fitting TRBD1. CDR3 length equals 15 residues. Losses at the gene ends were 5 bases for V and 5 bases for J; bases not matched to a gene: 6. Germline V gene lookup returns CDR1 SGHTA and CDR2 FQGNSA. The CDR3 reads CASSPRDRGRETQYF. CDR3 nucleotides: TGTGCCAGCAGCCCGAGGGACAGGGGGCGGGAGACCCAGTACTTC.

The genes are TRBV4-3 and TRBJ1-3; 8 bases align to TRBD1. With V trimmed by 0 bases and J by 2 bases, 9 bases remained unmatched. Per the germline V gene, CDR1 is LGHNA and CDR2 is YSLEER. The CDR3 extends over 18 amino acids. Written as DNA, the CDR3 is TGCGCCAGCAGCCAAGACGGGGCCCAGACAGGGGCTGGAAACACCATATATTTT. This codes for CASSQDGAQTGAGNTIYF.

V usage is TRBV6-6 and J usage is TRBJ2-7, with 8 positions matching TRBD1. Per germline, CDR1 MNHNY and CDR2 SVGAGI (reference sequence). The V segment lost 6 bases and the J segment 4 bases; nucleotides outside the gene matches: 8. The length of the CDR3 is 14 residues. CDR3 loop: CASRRQGTFYEQYF. DNA of the CDR3: TGTGCCAGCAGGAGACAGGGGACCTTTTACGAGCAGTACTTC.

V usage is TRBV9 and J usage is TRBJ1-1; D uncertain. CDR1 and CDR2 from the germline V gene are SGDLS and YYNGEE. The CDR3 consists of 16 residues. V was pared by 0 bases and J by 7 bases, with 19 bases between. The DNA of the CDR3 is TGTGCCAGCAGCGTAGGAGATTTTCAGCCGAGGCATGAAGCTTTCTTT. This gives the protein CASSVGDFQPRHEAFF.

A few counts support this clone. In DNA, the CDR3 is TGTGCCAGCAGCCGTGGTCAGCAAAATGAAAAACTGTTTTTT. As protein: CASSRGQQNEKLFF. V is TRBV7-9 and J is TRBJ1-4; D is unclear. The CDR3 loop spans 14 amino acids. CDR1 SEHNR and CDR2 FQNEAQ come from the germline V gene (reference sequence). The V end was cut by 5 bases, the J end by 5 bases, with 12 bases between.